This paragraph reports one TCR beta chain. The antigen is not known. The data stem from a study of blood T cells in healthy people across ages. Through a sample-barcoded 5' primer and a J-beta primer mix, a second PCR was run for roughly 6 to 12 cycles. TCRdb re-derived calls from the 5' RACE reads in MiXCR, one entry per CDR3 protein. The data show some 900,000 distinct CDR3 sequences, 48% seen once. Investigators took around 11 milliliters of peripheral blood from every donor. Whole-study results and caveats: Donors of long life had a larger count of naive CD4+ cells and greater diversity than aged donors.

Germline V CDR1 and CDR2: LNHNV, YYDKDF (reference sequence). The V and J ends lost 5 bases and 4 bases respectively, with 9 bases between them. The CDR3 is 13 amino acids. The V and J genes are TRBV15 and TRBJ2-1, with a possible D match to TRBD1 (6 bases). The sample was blood. The source of this sequence is a man aged 25 to 40 in good health. Written as DNA, the CDR3 is TGTGCCACCAGCGAGCAGGGGTACAATGAGCAGTTCTTC. The encoded protein is CATSEQGYNEQFF.